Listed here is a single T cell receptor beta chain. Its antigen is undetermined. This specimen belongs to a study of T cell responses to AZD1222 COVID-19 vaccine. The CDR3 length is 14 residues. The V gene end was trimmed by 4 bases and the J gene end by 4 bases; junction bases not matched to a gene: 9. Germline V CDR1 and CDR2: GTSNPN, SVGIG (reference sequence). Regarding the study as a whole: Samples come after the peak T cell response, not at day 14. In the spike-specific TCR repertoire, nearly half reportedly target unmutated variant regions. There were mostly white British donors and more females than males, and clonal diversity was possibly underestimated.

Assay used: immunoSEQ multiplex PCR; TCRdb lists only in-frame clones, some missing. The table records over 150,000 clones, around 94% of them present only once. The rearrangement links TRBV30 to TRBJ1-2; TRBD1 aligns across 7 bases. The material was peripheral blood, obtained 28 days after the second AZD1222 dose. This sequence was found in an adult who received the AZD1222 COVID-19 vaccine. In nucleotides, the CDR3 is TGTGCCTGGATCCGGGACAGCGTTTCCTATGGCTACACCTTC. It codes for CAWIRDSVSYGYTF. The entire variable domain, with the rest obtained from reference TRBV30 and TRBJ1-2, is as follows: SQTIHQWPATLVQPVGSPLSLECTVEGTSNPNLYWYRQAAGRGLQLLFYSVGIGQISSEVPQNLSASRPQDRQFILSSKKLLLSDSGFYLCAWIRDSVSYGYTFGSGTRLTVV.